This TCR beta chain was profiled in a study of T cells in Graves' hyperthyroidism and ophthalmopathy. Study findings and constraints: The model made its ophthalmopathy prediction, and onset followed a median roughly 6.5 months later. Stable hyperthyroidism and ophthalmopathy were separated using 13 V-J signatures.

From RNA transcripts, TCR beta CDR3 regions were amplified. The TCR CDR3 first-round RT-PCR relied on the HTBI primer set. TCRdb re-called the multiplex PCR reads with MiXCR, one entry per CDR3 protein. The sample yields around 280,000 distinct CDR3 sequences, around 15% seen once. As concerns this clonotype: Its antigen is currently unknown.

Clinical symptoms, serum thyroxine, TRAb, thyroid ultrasound and orbital computed tomography established diagnosis. Isolation of PBMCs was performed on 8.5 to 10 ml fresh peripheral blood. V lost 2 bases and J lost 3; bases outside the gene matches: 3. The length of the CDR3 is 14 residues. CDR1 SNHLY and CDR2 FYNNEI come from the germline V gene. The V gene is TRBV2, the J gene TRBJ1-1, with 7 positions matching TRBD1. The sequenced sample consisted of blood. The clonotype comes from a woman aged 40 to 55 with Graves' hyperthyroidism. CDR3 coding DNA: TGTGCCAGCAGTGAACGGACAGGAGACACTGAAGCTTTCTTT. Its protein is CASSERTGDTEAFF.